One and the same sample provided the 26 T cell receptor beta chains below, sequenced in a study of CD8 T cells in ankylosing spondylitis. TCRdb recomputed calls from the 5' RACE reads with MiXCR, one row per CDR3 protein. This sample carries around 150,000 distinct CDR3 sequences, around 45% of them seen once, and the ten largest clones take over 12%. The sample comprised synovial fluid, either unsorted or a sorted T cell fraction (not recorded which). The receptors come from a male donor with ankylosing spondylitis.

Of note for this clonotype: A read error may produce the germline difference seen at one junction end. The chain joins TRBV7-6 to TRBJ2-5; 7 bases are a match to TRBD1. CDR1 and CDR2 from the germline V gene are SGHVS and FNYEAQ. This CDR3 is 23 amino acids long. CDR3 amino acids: CASSLAPVLTGDNPVRIQETQYF. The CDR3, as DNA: TGTGCTAGCAGCTTAGCGCCCGTCCTTACAGGGGATAATCCAGTCAGGATCCAAGAGACCCAGTACTTC.

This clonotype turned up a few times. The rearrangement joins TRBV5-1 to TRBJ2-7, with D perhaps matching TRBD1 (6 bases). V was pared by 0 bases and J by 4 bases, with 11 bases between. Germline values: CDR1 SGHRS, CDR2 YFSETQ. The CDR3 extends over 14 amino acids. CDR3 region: CASSLVGAGYEQYF. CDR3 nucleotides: TGCGCCAGCAGCTTGGTGGGGGCAGGTTACGAGCAGTACTTC.

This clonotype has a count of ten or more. CDR3 coding DNA: TGCAGTGCTAGAGATACAGGGGGCTCCTACGAGCAGTACTTC. Its translation is CSARDTGGSYEQYF. The chain combines TRBV20-1 with TRBJ2-7; TRBD1 agrees at 8 bases. This CDR3 has 14 residues. The germline V gene encodes CDR1 DFQATT and CDR2 SNEGSKA (reference sequence). The V gene end was trimmed by 0 bases and the J gene end by 0 bases; junction bases not matched to a gene: 1.

The CDR3: CASSSGQANYNEQFF. The CDR3 DNA is TGCGCCAGCAGCTCTGGACAGGCAAACTACAATGAGCAGTTCTTC. This chain uses TRBV5-1 with TRBJ2-1; 7 bases align to TRBD1. In germline, CDR1 is SGHRS, CDR2 YFSETQ. The J segment lost 3 bases and the V segment lost 3 bases, leaving 6 bases of the junction unmatched. This CDR3 has 15 amino acids.

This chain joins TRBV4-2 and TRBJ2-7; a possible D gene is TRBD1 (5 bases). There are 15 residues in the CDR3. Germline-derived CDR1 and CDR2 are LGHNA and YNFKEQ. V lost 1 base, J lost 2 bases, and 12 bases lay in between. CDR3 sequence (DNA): TGTGCCAGCAGCCAAGTACAGGTCCCAACCTACGAGCAGTACTTC. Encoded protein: CASSQVQVPTYEQYF.

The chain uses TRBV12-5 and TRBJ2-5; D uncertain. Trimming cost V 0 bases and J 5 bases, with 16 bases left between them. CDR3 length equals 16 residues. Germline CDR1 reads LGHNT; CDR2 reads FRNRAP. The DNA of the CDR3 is TGTGCTAGTGGTTTGGTACTAATCCCATACGGGGAGACCCAGTACTTC. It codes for CASGLVLIPYGETQYF.

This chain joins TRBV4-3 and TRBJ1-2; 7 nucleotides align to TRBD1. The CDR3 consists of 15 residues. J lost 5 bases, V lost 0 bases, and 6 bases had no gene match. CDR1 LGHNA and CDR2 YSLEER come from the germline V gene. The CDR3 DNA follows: TGCGCCAGCAGCCAAGATTCATCAGGGGGATATGGCTACACCTTC. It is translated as CASSQDSSGGYGYTF.

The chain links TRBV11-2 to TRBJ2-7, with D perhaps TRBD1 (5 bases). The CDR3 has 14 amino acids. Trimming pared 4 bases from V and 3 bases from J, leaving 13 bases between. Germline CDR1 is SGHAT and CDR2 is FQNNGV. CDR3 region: CASSSFRVSYEQYF. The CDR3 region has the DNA TGTGCCAGCAGCTCATTCAGGGTTAGCTACGAGCAGTACTTC.

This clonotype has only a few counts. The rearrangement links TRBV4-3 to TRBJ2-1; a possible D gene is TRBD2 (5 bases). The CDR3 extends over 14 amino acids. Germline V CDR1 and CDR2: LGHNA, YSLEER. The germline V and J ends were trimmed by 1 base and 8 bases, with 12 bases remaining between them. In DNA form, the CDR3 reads TGCGCCAGCAGCCAAGGTGAGGGTAGACATGAGCAGTTCTTC. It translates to CASSQGEGRHEQFF.

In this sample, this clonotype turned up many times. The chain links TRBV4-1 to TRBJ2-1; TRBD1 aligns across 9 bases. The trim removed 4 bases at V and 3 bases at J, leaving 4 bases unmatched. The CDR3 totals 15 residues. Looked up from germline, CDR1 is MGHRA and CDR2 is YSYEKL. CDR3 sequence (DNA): TGCGCCAGCAGCCTGGGACAGGGTGGCTACAATGAGCAGTTCTTC. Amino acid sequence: CASSLGQGGYNEQFF.

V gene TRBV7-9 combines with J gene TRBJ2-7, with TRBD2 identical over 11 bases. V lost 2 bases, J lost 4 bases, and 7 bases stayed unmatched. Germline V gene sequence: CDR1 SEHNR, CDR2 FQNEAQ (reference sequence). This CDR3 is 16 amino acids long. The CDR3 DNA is TGTGCCAGCAGCTTACCACTAGCGGGAGCCGTGTACGAGCAGTACTTC. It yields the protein CASSLPLAGAVYEQYF.

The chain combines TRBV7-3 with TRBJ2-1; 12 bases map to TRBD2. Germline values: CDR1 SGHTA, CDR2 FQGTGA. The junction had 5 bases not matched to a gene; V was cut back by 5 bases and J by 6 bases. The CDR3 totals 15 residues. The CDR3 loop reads CASSDRTSGTNEQFF. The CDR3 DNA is TGTGCCAGCAGCGACCGGACTAGCGGGACCAATGAGCAGTTCTTC.

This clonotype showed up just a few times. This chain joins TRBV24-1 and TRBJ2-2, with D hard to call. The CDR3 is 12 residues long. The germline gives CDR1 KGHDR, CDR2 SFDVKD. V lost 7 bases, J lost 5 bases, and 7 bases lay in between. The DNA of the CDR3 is TGTGCCACCAGGGCTAGTACCGGGGAGCTGTTTTTT. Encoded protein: CATRASTGELFF.

In DNA form, the CDR3 reads TGTGCCAGCAGCCCACCCCCCCGCACAGATACGCAGTATTTT. As protein: CASSPPPRTDTQYF. V is TRBV13 and J is TRBJ2-3; D unclear. CDR3 size: 14 residues. Germline CDR1 and CDR2: PRHDT and FYEKMQ (reference sequence). The germline V and J ends were trimmed by 5 bases and 1 base, with 10 bases remaining between them.

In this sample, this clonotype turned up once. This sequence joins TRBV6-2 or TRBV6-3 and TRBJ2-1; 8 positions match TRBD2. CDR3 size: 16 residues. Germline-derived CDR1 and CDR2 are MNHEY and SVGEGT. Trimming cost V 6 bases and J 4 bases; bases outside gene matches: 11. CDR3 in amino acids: CASSPAGTSSYNEQFF. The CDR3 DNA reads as TGTGCCAGCAGCCCCGCCGGGACTAGTTCTTACAATGAGCAGTTCTTC.

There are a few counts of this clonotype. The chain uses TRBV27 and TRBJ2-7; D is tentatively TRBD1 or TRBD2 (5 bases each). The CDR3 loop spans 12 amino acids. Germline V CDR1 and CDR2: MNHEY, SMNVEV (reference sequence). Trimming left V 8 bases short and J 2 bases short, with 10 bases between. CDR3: CASGRGPYEQYF. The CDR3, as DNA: TGTGCCAGCGGACGGGGACCCTACGAGCAGTACTTC.

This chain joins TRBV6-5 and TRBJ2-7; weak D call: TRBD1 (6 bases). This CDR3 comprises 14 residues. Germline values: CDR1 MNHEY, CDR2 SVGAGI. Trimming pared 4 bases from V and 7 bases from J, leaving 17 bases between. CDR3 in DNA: TGTGCCAGCAGTTTGCGGACAGCGCTCTTAGAGCAGTACTTC. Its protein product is CASSLRTALLEQYF.

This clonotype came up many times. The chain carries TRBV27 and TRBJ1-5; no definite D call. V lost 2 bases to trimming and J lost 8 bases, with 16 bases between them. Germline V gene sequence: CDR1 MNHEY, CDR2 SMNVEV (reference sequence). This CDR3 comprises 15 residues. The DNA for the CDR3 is TGTGCCAGCAGTTTACGTGGAGGGTCTGGTGAGCCCCAGCATTTT. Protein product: CASSLRGGSGEPQHF.

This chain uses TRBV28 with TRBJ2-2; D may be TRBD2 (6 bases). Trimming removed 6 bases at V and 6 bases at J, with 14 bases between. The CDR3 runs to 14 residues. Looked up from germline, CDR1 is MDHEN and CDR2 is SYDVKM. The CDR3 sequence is CASSPPGEAGELFF. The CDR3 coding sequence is TGTGCCAGCAGCCCACCGGGGGAGGCCGGGGAGCTGTTTTTT. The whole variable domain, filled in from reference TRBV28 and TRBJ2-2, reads DVKVTQSSRYLVKRTGEKVFLECVQDMDHENMFWYRQDPGLGLRLIYFSYDVKMKEKGDIPEGYSVSREKKERFSLILESASTNQTSMYLCASSPPGEAGELFFGEGSRLTVL.

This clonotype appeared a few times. The CDR3 sequence: CASSYVASGRGNTGELFF. CDR3 sequence (DNA): TGTGCCAGCAGTTACGTGGCTAGCGGGAGGGGCAACACCGGGGAGCTGTTTTTT. The chain recombines TRBV12-3 or TRBV12-4 with TRBJ2-2; 12 positions agree with TRBD2. With 4 bases clipped from V and 2 bases from J, the junction kept 8 bases outside the gene matches. The CDR3 loop spans 18 amino acids.

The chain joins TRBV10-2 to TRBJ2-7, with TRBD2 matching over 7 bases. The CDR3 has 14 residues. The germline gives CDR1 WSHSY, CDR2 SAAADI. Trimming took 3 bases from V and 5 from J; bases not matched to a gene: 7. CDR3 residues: CASSDPSGVNEQYF. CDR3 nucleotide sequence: TGCGCCAGCAGTGATCCTAGCGGTGTTAACGAGCAGTACTTC.

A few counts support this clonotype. The CDR3 protein is CAIMSKDSGELFF. The CDR3 region has the DNA TGTGCCATCATGTCGAAGGACAGCGGGGAGCTGTTTTTT. The V call is TRBV10-3, the J call TRBJ2-2; maybe TRBD1 (6 bases). The V and J ends lost 7 bases and 7 bases respectively, with 13 bases between them. The CDR3 spans 13 residues. The V gene's germline CDR1 is ENHRY and CDR2 SYGVKD.

DNA for the CDR3: TGTGCCACCAAAAACCGGGACCTTCCCTACGAGCAGTACTTC. It specifies CATKNRDLPYEQYF. The chain combines TRBV28 with TRBJ2-7; D possibly uses TRBD1 or TRBD2 (5 bases each). The CDR3 has 14 residues. Deletions cut 10 bases from V and 2 bases from J, with 18 bases between. Germline-derived CDR1 and CDR2 are MDHEN and SYDVKM.

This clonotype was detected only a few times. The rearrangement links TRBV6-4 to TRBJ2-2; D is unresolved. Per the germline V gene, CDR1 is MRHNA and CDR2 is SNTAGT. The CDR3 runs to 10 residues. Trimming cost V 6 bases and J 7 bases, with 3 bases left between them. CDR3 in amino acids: CASSVGELFF. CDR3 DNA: TGTGCCAGCAGCGTCGGGGAGCTGTTTTTT.

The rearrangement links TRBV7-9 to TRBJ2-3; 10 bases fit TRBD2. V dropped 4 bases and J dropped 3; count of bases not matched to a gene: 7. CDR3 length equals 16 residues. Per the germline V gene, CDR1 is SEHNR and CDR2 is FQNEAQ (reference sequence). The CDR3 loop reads CASSWNSGGSTDTQYF. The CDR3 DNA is TGTGCCAGCAGCTGGAATAGCGGGGGGAGTACAGATACGCAGTATTTT.

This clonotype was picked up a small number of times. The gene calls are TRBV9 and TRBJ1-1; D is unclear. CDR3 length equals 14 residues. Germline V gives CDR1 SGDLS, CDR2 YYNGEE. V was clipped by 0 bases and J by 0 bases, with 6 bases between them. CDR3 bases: TGTGCCAGCAGCGTAGGAGGCATGAACACTGAAGCTTTCTTT. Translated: CASSVGGMNTEAFF. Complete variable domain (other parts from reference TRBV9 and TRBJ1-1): DSGVTQTPKHLITATGQRVTLRCSPRSGDLSVYWYQQSLDQGLQFLIQYYNGEERAKGNILERFSAQQFPDLHSELNLSSLELGDSALYFCASSVGGMNTEAFFGQGTRLTVV.